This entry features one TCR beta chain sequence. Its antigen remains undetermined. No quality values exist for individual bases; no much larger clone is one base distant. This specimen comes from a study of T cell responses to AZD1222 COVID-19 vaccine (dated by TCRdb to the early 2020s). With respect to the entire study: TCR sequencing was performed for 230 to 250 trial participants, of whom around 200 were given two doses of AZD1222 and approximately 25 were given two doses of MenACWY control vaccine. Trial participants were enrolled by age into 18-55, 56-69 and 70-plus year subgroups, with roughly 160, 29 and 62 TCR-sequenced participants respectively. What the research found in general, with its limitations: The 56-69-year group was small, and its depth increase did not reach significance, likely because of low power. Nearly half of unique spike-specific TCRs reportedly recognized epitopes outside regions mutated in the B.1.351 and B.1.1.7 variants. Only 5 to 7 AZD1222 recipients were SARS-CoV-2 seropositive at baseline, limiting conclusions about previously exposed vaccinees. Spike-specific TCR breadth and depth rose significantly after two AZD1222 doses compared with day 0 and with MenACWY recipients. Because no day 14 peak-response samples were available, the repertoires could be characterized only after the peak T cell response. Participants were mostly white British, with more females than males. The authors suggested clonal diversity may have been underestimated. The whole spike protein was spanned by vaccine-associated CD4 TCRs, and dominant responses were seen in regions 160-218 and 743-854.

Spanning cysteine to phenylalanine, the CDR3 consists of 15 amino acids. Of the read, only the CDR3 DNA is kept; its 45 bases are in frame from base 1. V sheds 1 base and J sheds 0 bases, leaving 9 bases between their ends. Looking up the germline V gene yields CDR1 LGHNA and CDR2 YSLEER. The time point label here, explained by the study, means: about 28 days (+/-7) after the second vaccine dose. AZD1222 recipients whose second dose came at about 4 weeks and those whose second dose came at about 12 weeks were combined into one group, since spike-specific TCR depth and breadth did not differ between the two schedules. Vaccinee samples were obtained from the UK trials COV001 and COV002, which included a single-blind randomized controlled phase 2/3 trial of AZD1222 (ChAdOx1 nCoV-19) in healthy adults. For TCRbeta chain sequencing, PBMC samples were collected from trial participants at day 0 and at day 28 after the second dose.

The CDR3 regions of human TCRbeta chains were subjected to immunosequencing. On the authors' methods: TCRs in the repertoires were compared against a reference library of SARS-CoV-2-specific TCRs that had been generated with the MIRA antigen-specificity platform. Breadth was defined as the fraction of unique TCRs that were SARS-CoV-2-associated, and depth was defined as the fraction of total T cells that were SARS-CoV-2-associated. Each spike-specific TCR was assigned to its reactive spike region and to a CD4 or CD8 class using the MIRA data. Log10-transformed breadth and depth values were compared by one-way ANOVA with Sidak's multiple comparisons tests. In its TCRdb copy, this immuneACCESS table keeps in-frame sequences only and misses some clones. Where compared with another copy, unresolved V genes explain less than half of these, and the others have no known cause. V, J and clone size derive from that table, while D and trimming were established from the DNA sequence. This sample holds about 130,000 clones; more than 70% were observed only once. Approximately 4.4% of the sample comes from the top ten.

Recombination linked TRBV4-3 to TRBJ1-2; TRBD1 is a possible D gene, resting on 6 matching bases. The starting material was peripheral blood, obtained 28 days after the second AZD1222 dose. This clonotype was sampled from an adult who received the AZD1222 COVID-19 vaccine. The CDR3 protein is CASSQARTANYGYTF. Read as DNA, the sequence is TGCGCCAGCAGCCAAGCTCGGACAGCTAACTATGGCTACACCTTC.